A single sample gave rise to the 20 T cell receptor beta chains below, sequenced in a study of blood T cells in healthy people across ages. The authors ran a second PCR of about 6 to 11 cycles using a sample-barcoded 5' primer and a J-beta primer mix. A single record per CDR3 protein comes from TCRdb applying MiXCR to the 5' RACE reads. The data contain about 800,000 distinct CDR3 sequences, around 25% of them singletons. This sample was also put to use in a study of T cells of mothers and their children.

The sample consisted of blood. Source of these receptors: a boy younger than 18 in good health.

This chain connects TRBV21-1 to TRBJ2-5; TRBD1 is taken as the D call from the table, unchecked against the DNA. The J call may be mistaken, given a closer DNA end match to TRBJ2-7. TRBV21-1 is given as a pseudogene. CDR3 length equals 15 residues. CDR3 bases: TGTGCCAGCAGCAAAATGGGTGGGGGCCGAAGCGAGCAGTACTTC. Protein: CASSKMGGGRSEQYF.

The chain couples TRBV18 to TRBJ1-3; D remains unclear. The ends were cut back, 6 bases at V and 0 bases at J, with 6 bases in the middle. The CDR3 has 13 amino acids. Looked up from germline, CDR1 is KGHSH and CDR2 is LQKENI. The CDR3, as DNA: TGTGCCAGCTCTAAGGCCTCTGGAAACACCATATATTTT. It codes for CASSKASGNTIYF.

This clonotype came up a few times. As DNA, the CDR3 is TGTGCCAGCAAATCCTCTGCGGATAACCTTCGACCCAATGAGCAGTTCTTC. Translation: CASKSSADNLRPNEQFF. The gene calls are TRBV12-3 or TRBV12-4 and TRBJ2-5; no firm D call. The end of the DNA is better explained by TRBJ2-1, so the J call may be wrong. CDR3 size: 17 residues.

The chain links TRBV15 to TRBJ2-5, with D tentatively TRBD1 or TRBD2 (6 bases each). The CDR3 consists of 15 residues. The germline gives CDR1 LNHNV, CDR2 YYDKDF (reference sequence). The V end lost 0 bases, the J end lost 11 bases, and 19 bases lay between the germline ends. The CDR3: CATSRDPPGAREQYF. The CDR3 region has the DNA TGTGCCACCAGCAGAGATCCTCCGGGGGCACGTGAGCAGTACTTC.

This rearrangement joins TRBV4-1 to TRBJ2-2; D is unclear. This CDR3 is 16 amino acids long. Germline assignment: CDR1 MGHRA and CDR2 YSYEKL. Deletions cut 0 bases from V and 5 bases from J, with 13 bases between. CDR3 residues: CASSQETHIATGELFF. The CDR3 DNA reads as TGCGCCAGCAGCCAAGAGACCCACATCGCGACCGGGGAGCTGTTTTTT.

The V gene is TRBV27, the J gene TRBJ2-3, with D possibly TRBD2 on 6 matching bases. There are 17 residues in the CDR3. V was trimmed by 6 bases and J by 4 bases, leaving 23 bases between them. The germline gives CDR1 MNHEY, CDR2 SMNVEV (reference sequence). In DNA, the CDR3 is TGTGCCAGCAGCCCACGGGGGTCGGGATTGCGCGCAGATACGCAGTATTTT. It is translated as CASSPRGSGLRADTQYF.

The chain combines TRBV7-2 with TRBJ1-2; D perhaps matches TRBD1 (5 bases). Germline V lookup: CDR1 SGHTA, CDR2 FQGNSA. Trimming removed 2 bases at V and 5 bases at J, with 15 bases between. This CDR3 spans 15 amino acids. The CDR3 DNA reads TGTGCCAGCAGCTTATTATTGGGGACGGATTATGGCTACACCTTC. Protein product: CASSLLLGTDYGYTF.

V usage is TRBV5-1 and J usage is TRBJ2-1, with no clear D. Germline assignment: CDR1 SGHRS and CDR2 YFSETQ. V was trimmed by 0 bases and J by 5 bases, leaving 12 bases between them. This CDR3 is built from 15 residues. DNA of the CDR3: TGCGCCAGCAGCTTGGCCCCTATGGGCAACAATGAGCAGTTCTTC. This encodes CASSLAPMGNNEQFF.

The sample holds a few counts of this clonotype. The J gene is TRBJ2-4, the V gene TRBV5-1; TRBD2 matches 8 bases. Trimming removed 0 bases from V and 2 bases from J; junction bases left unmatched: 4. The CDR3 spans 16 residues. Looked up from germline, CDR1 is SGHRS and CDR2 is YFSETQ. In nucleotides, the CDR3 is TGCGCCAGCAGCTTGGAGCTAGCGGGCCCCAAAAACATTCAGTACTTC. Residues: CASSLELAGPKNIQYF.

The chain employs TRBV11-2 and TRBJ1-2; no clear D gene. The CDR3 totals 14 residues. Germline V gene sequence: CDR1 SGHAT, CDR2 FQNNGV. Between the trimmed V and J ends, which lost 0 bases and 1 base, there was a span of 6 bases. In DNA form, the CDR3 reads TGTGCCAGCAGCTTAGACAACAGTAACTATGGCTACACCTTC. This sequence encodes CASSLDNSNYGYTF.

The sample holds a few counts of this clonotype. V is TRBV28 and J is TRBJ1-4; TRBD1 might be the D (6 bases). Germline values: CDR1 MDHEN, CDR2 SYDVKM. The CDR3 sequence is 14 residues long. V was pared by 5 bases and J by 7 bases, with 14 bases between. The CDR3 reads CASSIPRQAEKLFF. DNA for the CDR3: TGTGCCAGCAGTATCCCCCGACAGGCTGAAAAACTGTTTTTT.

The V and J genes are TRBV6-1 and TRBJ1-4; a weak D match, TRBD1 (5 bases). Germline CDR1 MNHNS, CDR2 SASEGT. This CDR3 has 16 residues. V gave up 6 bases and J gave up 0 bases, with 14 bases separating them. The CDR3 nucleotides read TGTGCCAGCAGCCACAGGATACTAGCAACTAATGAAAAACTGTTTTTT. Its translation is CASSHRILATNEKLFF.

This chain uses TRBV6-1 with TRBJ2-2; D is possibly TRBD1 (6 bases). V was cut by 6 bases and J by 6 bases, with 14 bases left in between. CDR3 length: 14 residues. The V gene's germline CDR1 is MNHNS and CDR2 SASEGT. This chain's CDR3 is CASSEQGRAGELFF. Here the CDR3 DNA reads TGTGCCAGCAGCGAGCAGGGGCGAGCCGGGGAGCTGTTTTTT.

The V and J genes are TRBV30 and TRBJ2-7; 9 nucleotides align to TRBD1. CDR1 and CDR2 from the germline V gene are GTSNPN and SVGIG (reference sequence). V shed 3 bases, J shed 5 bases, and the junction held 8 bases outside the gene matches. This CDR3 contains 14 residues. DNA of the CDR3: TGTGCCTGGAGCCCCGGACAGGGGATCGACGAGCAGTACTTC. This codes for CAWSPGQGIDEQYF.

This chain joins TRBV7-9 and TRBJ2-1, with D perhaps TRBD2 (6 bases). The CDR3 contains 15 residues. V dropped 4 bases and J dropped 6 bases, with 16 bases sitting between them. The germline V gene has CDR1 SEHNR and CDR2 FQNEAQ (reference sequence). CDR3 nucleotides: TGTGCCAGCAGCTCACGGGGGACCTCCGGCAATGAGCAGTTCTTC. It encodes CASSSRGTSGNEQFF.

The chain has TRBV5-5 and TRBJ2-1; the D is unclear. This CDR3 contains 14 residues. The germline V and J ends were trimmed by 4 bases and 4 bases, with 12 bases remaining between them. From germline, CDR1 is SGHKS and CDR2 YYEKEE (reference sequence). The CDR3 protein is CASSASPVYNEQFF. DNA for the CDR3: TGTGCCAGCAGCGCTTCGCCAGTATACAATGAGCAGTTCTTC.

The table lists this clonotype with a few counts. The rearrangement joins TRBV29-1 to TRBJ2-5; D not certain. Germline V gene lookup returns CDR1 SQVTM and CDR2 ANQGSEA. Trimming left V 3 bases short and J 4 bases short, with 12 bases between. The CDR3 loop spans 13 amino acids. CDR3 coding DNA: TGCAGCGTTGAGGGTCCGAGTCCAGAGACCCAGTACTTC. It yields the protein CSVEGPSPETQYF.

The chain is built from TRBV7-8 and TRBJ2-7; 9 bases match TRBD2. Germline V gene sequence: CDR1 SGHVS, CDR2 FQNEAQ. The CDR3 is 14 amino acids. V shed 7 bases and J 0 bases; nucleotides not matched to a gene: 4. For the CDR3, the DNA is TGTGCCAGCAACCTTAGCGGGGGCTCCTACGAGCAGTACTTC. Protein product: CASNLSGGSYEQYF.

The sample holds a few counts of this clonotype. The germline gene is not matched at one end of the junction; a read error may be the cause. This chain connects TRBV7-3 to TRBJ1-6, with D perhaps TRBD1 (6 bases). The CDR3 has 14 residues. Germline V gene data show CDR1 as SGHTA and CDR2 as FQGTGA. CDR3 in amino acids: CASSLAQGNSPLHF. DNA of the CDR3: TGTGCCAGCAGCTTAGCGCAGGGGAATTCGCCCCTCCACTTT.

There are many counts of this clonotype. The V call is TRBV20-1, the J call TRBJ1-2; no definite D call. Deletions cut 2 bases from V and 3 bases from J, with 13 bases between. There are 14 residues in the CDR3. Germline V gene data show CDR1 as DFQATT and CDR2 as SNEGSKA (reference sequence). The CDR3 DNA reads TGCAGTGCTAGAACCGGAAGAGATTACTATGGCTACACCTTC. This gives the protein CSARTGRDYYGYTF.